This is a list of T cell receptor beta chains from one sample in a study of lung T cells in sarcoidosis with Löfgren's syndrome. Each CDR3 protein is one row after TCRdb ran MiXCR on the reads. The table includes around 3,000 distinct CDR3 sequences, around a sixth detected once. Specimen: CD4+ T cells from bronchoalveolar lavage. The receptors shown here come from a human donor with sarcoidosis (Löfgren's syndrome or another form), or a control subject (not recorded which). The CDR3 runs from the conserved cysteine through the conserved F or W. Fields, in order: V gene, clone size, J gene, D gene, CDR3 protein, CDR3 DNA. The D gene is left open where the match is weak. Clone size is stated in some rows and not others, as once, few, many or a class when expanded.

TRBV12-5	-	TRBJ1-2	-	CASPRFHGYTF	TGTGCTAGCCCGCGATTCCATGGCTACACCTTC
TRBV7-2	medium-sized	TRBJ2-7	TRBD2	CASSRRGGSSYEQYF	TGTGCCAGCAGTCGGCGCGGGGGAAGCTCCTACGAGCAGTACTTC
TRBV7-3	many	TRBJ2-3	-	CASSHGGGRGPDTQYF	TGTGCCAGCAGCCACGGGGGCGGGAGAGGACCAGATACGCAGTATTTT
TRBV19	medium-sized	TRBJ2-5	-	CASSPWTAETQYF	TGTGCCAGTAGTCCCTGGACAGCCGAGACCCAGTACTTC
TRBV7-2	large	TRBJ1-1	-	CASSRDSGDTEAFF	TGTGCCAGCAGCAGGGACTCGGGGGACACTGAAGCTTTCTTT
TRBV12-3/TRBV12-4	few	TRBJ1-1	-	CASNRGTEAFF	TGTGCCAGCAATAGAGGTACTGAAGCTTTCTTT
TRBV27	medium-sized	TRBJ1-2	TRBD1	CASSRNDRQGGYTF	TGTGCCAGCAGCCGGAATGACCGACAGGGTGGCTACACCTTC
TRBV4-1	large	TRBJ1-5	-	CASSQDQGQPQHF	TGCGCCAGCAGCCAAGATCAAGGGCAGCCCCAGCATTTT
TRBV30	medium-sized	TRBJ1-3	TRBD1	CAWSGTGLGNTIYF	TGTGCCTGGAGCGGGACAGGGCTTGGAAACACCATATATTTT
TRBV12-3/TRBV12-4	medium-sized	TRBJ1-2	-	CASSLRRYGYTF	TGTGCCAGCAGTTTACGCCGCTATGGCTACACCTTC
TRBV5-6	few	TRBJ1-1	-	CASSLAWNTEAFF	TGTGCCAGCAGCTTGGCCTGGAACACTGAAGCTTTCTTT
TRBV7-2	few	TRBJ2-3	TRBD2	CASSLWGTSGSVDTQYF	TGTGCCAGCAGCTTATGGGGGACTAGCGGGAGTGTAGATACGCAGTATTTT
TRBV7-2	medium-sized	TRBJ2-1	TRBD2	CASSLAGLAYYNEQFF	TGTGCCAGCAGCTTAGCGGGACTAGCGTATTACAATGAGCAGTTCTTC
TRBV28	large	TRBJ1-5	-	CASSRGNQPQHF	TGTGCCAGCAGTCGAGGGAATCAGCCCCAGCATTTT
TRBV18	few	TRBJ2-7	-	CASSAASGEQYF	TGTGCCAGCTCAGCCGCTAGTGGAGAGCAGTACTTC
TRBV6-1	medium-sized	TRBJ2-5	TRBD2	CASRPAGGRETQYF	TGTGCCAGCAGACCCGCGGGGGGCAGAGAGACCCAGTACTTC
TRBV5-1	-	TRBJ2-1	TRBD1	CASSFKGQGLISYNEQFF	TGCGCCAGCAGCTTCAAGGGACAGGGACTTATTTCCTACAATGAGCAGTTCTTC
TRBV10-3	medium-sized	TRBJ1-5	-	CAISESAGVQPQHF	TGTGCCATCAGTGAGTCGGCAGGGGTCCAGCCCCAGCATTTT
TRBV6-2/TRBV6-3	medium-sized	TRBJ1-6	-	CASRFTALSGPNSPLHF	TGTGCCAGCAGATTTACTGCCCTCTCGGGGCCGAATTCACCCCTCCACTTT
TRBV7-2	medium-sized	TRBJ2-7	-	CASSQSPTVSYEQYF	TGTGCCAGCAGCCAGTCCCCAACAGTCTCCTACGAGCAGTACTTC
TRBV4-3	few	TRBJ1-2	-	CASSQDARGGAQYGYTF	TGCGCCAGCAGCCAAGATGCCCGTGGGGGGGCTCAATATGGCTACACCTTC
TRBV5-6	few	TRBJ2-2	-	CASSRQGGSTGELFF	TGTGCCAGCAGCCGTCAGGGGGGGAGCACCGGGGAGCTGTTTTTT
TRBV5-4	medium-sized	TRBJ2-2	TRBD1	CASSAGQDTGELFF	TGTGCCAGCAGCGCGGGACAGGACACCGGGGAGCTGTTTTTT
TRBV18	few	TRBJ2-1	-	CASSPQVGDPIEQFF	TGTGCCAGCTCACCACAGGTGGGAGACCCCATTGAGCAGTTCTTC
TRBV29-1	medium-sized	TRBJ1-1	-	CSVLRNLRGTEAFF	TGCAGCGTTCTGAGGAACTTACGGGGCACTGAAGCTTTCTTT
TRBV28	many	TRBJ2-1	TRBD2	CASTMTTSGRAEQFF	TGTGCCAGCACCATGACCACTAGCGGGAGGGCTGAGCAGTTCTTC
TRBV6-1	medium-sized	TRBJ2-7	-	CASSPDMQTPYEQYF	TGTGCCAGCAGCCCGGACATGCAGACACCCTACGAGCAGTACTTC
TRBV5-6	medium-sized	TRBJ1-1	-	CASSREGEAFF	TGTGCCAGCAGCCGCGAGGGTGAAGCTTTCTTT
TRBV4-2	many	TRBJ2-2	-	CASRPGASNTGELFF	TGTGCCAGCAGGCCAGGGGCCTCGAACACCGGGGAGCTGTTTTTT
TRBV5-1	few	TRBJ1-4	-	CASSLAPATATNEKLFF	TGCGCCAGCAGCTTGGCCCCCGCGACAGCAACTAATGAAAAACTGTTTTTT
TRBV18	many	TRBJ1-1	-	CASSPPSKGDLEAFF	TGTGCCAGCTCACCACCGTCCAAGGGGGATCTTGAAGCTTTCTTT
TRBV5-5	-	TRBJ2-4	TRBD1	CASSLEGQGSKNIQYF	TGTGCCAGCAGCTTGGAGGGACAGGGGTCCAAAAACATTCAGTACTTC
TRBV11-2	medium-sized	TRBJ2-1	-	CASSLIGANEQFF	TGTGCCAGCAGCTTAATCGGGGCTAATGAGCAGTTCTTC
TRBV7-8	medium-sized	TRBJ1-3	-	CASSLLGAFSGNTIYF	TGTGCCAGCAGCTTACTAGGGGCATTCTCTGGAAACACCATATATTTT
TRBV12-3/TRBV12-4	medium-sized	TRBJ1-2	TRBD1	CASSRPPRDSNGYTF	TGTGCCAGCAGCCGCCCACCCCGGGACAGCAATGGCTACACCTTC
TRBV7-3	-	TRBJ2-2	-	CASSAALGGLFF	TGTGCCAGCAGCGCAGCACTCGGGGGGCTGTTTTTT
TRBV2	few	TRBJ2-5	-	CASSYGTARETQYF	TGTGCCAGCAGCTACGGGACCGCCAGGGAGACCCAGTACTTC
TRBV7-3	many	TRBJ1-5	-	CASSLRAGQPQHF	TGTGCCAGCAGTCTACGGGCGGGTCAGCCCCAGCATTTT
TRBV7-9	medium-sized	TRBJ2-1	-	CASSSQGNEQFF	TGTGCCAGCAGCTCCCAGGGGAATGAGCAGTTCTTC
TRBV15	medium-sized	TRBJ2-1	-	CATSGGPRNEQFF	TGTGCCACCAGCGGAGGGCCCAGAAATGAGCAGTTCTTC